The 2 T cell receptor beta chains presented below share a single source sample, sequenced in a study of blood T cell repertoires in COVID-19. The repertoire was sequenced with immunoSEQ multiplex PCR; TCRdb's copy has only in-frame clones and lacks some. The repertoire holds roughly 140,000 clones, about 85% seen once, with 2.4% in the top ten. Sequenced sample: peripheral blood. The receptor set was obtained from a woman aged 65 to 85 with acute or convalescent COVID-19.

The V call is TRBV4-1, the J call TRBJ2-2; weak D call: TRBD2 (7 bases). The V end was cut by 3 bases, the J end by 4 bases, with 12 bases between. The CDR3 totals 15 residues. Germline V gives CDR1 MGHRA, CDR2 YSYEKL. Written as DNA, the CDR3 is TGCGCCAGCAGCCATCTGGGGGGGGCCACCGGGGAGCTGTTTTTT. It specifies CASSHLGGATGELFF.

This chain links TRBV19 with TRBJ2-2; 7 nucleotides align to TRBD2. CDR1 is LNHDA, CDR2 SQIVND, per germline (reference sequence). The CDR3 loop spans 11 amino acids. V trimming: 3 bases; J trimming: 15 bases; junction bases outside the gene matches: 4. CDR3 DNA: TGTGCCAGTAGTATCCCCGGGAGGATGTTTTTT. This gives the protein CASSIPGRMFF.